Sequencing of this T cell receptor (beta chain) was carried out in a study of blood T cell repertoires in COVID-19. The participants were between about 18 and 89 years old and came from fewer than 25 US areas. J lost 6 bases, V lost 4 bases, and 10 bases had no gene match. Germline values: CDR1 SGHRS, CDR2 YFSETQ. This CDR3 region has 14 residues. The protocol was immunoSEQ multiplex PCR, while the TCRdb copy is restricted to in-frame clones and leaves out a portion. The sample includes around 250,000 clones, just under 90% of them seen just once. The rearrangement links TRBV5-1 to TRBJ2-7; 7 bases match TRBD2. This TCR derives from a man aged 50 to 60 who had been exposed to COVID-19. Sequencing used PBMCs or T cells enriched from blood (not recorded which). CDR3 nucleotide sequence: TGCGCCAGCAGCCCTTCCGGGGGAGGGGCCGAGCAGTACTTC. As protein: CASSPSGGGAEQYF.